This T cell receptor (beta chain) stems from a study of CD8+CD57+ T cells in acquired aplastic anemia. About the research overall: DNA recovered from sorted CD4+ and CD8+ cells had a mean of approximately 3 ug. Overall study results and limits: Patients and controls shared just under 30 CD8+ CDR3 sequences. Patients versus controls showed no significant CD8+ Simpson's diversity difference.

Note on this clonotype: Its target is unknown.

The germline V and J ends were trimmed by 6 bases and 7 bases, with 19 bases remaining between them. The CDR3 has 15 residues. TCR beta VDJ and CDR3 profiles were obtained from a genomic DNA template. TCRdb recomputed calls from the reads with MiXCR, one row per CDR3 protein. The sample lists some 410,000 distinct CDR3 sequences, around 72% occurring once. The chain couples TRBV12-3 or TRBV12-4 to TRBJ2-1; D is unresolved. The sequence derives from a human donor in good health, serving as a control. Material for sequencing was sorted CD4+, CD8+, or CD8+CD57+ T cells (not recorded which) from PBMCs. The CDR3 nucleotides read TGTGCCAGCAGCCCAGATTGGCAGGTGGCAAATGAGCAGTTCTTC. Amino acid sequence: CASSPDWQVANEQFF.